Shown below are 27 T cell receptor beta chains from a single sample sequenced in a study of T cells after yellow fever vaccination. TCRdb fed the 5' RACE reads into MiXCR, producing one record per CDR3 protein. In the table there are 300,000 to 400,000 distinct CDR3 sequences, about 8.7% of which are singletons. The sequences come from PBMCs, collected on the day of the first yellow fever vaccination. Receptors originate from a man in his late teens or twenties who received the YFV17D yellow fever vaccine.

Points on this clonotype: Here the CDR3 omits its conserved ending phenylalanine or tryptophan, so a read error is the likely source. V and J are TRBV20-1 and TRBJ2-7; D might be TRBD1 (6 bases). This CDR3 region has 13 residues. CDR1 DFQATT and CDR2 SNEGSKA come from the germline V gene (reference sequence). Trimming cost V 0 bases and J 2 bases, with 8 bases left between them. In DNA, the CDR3 is TGCAGTGCTAGAGAGGACAGTACCTACGAGCAGTACCTC. Amino acids: CSAREDSTYEQYL.

This clonotype appeared a few times. The rearrangement uses TRBV5-4 and TRBJ1-1; D remains unclear. V lost 6 bases and J lost 1, with 16 bases in between. Germline V gene sequence: CDR1 SGHNT, CDR2 YYREEE (reference sequence). This CDR3 has 15 residues. This CDR3 is CASKTPQEGNTEAFF. CDR3 sequence (DNA): TGTGCCAGCAAAACCCCCCAAGAGGGGAACACTGAAGCTTTCTTT. The whole variable domain, remainder taken from reference TRBV5-4 and TRBJ1-1, is ETGVTQSPTHLIKTRGQQVTLRCSSQSGHNTVSWYQQALGQGPQFIFQYYREEENGRGNFPPRFSGLQFPNYSSELNVNALELDDSALYLCASKTPQEGNTEAFFGQGTRLTVV.

This clonotype was picked up a small number of times. This chain uses TRBV4-3 with TRBJ2-1; maybe TRBD2 (6 bases). This CDR3 is built from 14 residues. Germline V gives CDR1 LGHNA, CDR2 YSLEER. Trimming removed 1 base from V and 4 bases from J, with 8 bases in between. CDR3 sequence (DNA): TGCGCCAGCAGCCAAGTTGCGGGGTACAATGAGCAGTTCTTC. It translates to CASSQVAGYNEQFF.

This clonotype was counted at least ten times. This rearrangement joins TRBV7-2 to TRBJ1-2; TRBD1 is a possible D gene (6 bases). Trimming left V 4 bases short and J 8 bases short, with 20 bases between. The germline CDR1 and CDR2 sequences are SGHTA and FQGNSA. The CDR3 runs to 15 residues. In DNA, the CDR3 is TGTGCCAGCAGCTCCCCAACAGGGTACAGGTGGGGCTACACCTTC. It is translated as CASSSPTGYRWGYTF.

This chain connects TRBV5-5 to TRBJ2-3; TRBD2 agrees at 9 bases. This CDR3 is 16 amino acids long. Germline V CDR1 and CDR2: SGHKS, YYEKEE (reference sequence). The V gene end was trimmed by 1 base and the J gene end by 1 base; junction bases not matched to a gene: 4. CDR3 bases: TGTGCCAGCAGCTTGTGGCCTAGCGGGGGCACAGATACGCAGTATTTT. It is translated as CASSLWPSGGTDTQYF.

This clonotype was picked up a small number of times. V usage is TRBV6-1 and J usage is TRBJ2-1, with D uncertain. Germline V gives CDR1 MNHNS, CDR2 SASEGT. The V end was cut by 6 bases, the J end by 7 bases, with 16 bases between. CDR3 size: 14 residues. The CDR3 sequence is CASRVQQNTNEQFF. CDR3 DNA sequence: TGTGCCAGCAGGGTCCAGCAGAACACAAATGAGCAGTTCTTC.

The gene calls are TRBV10-1 and TRBJ2-4, with 7 bases that match TRBD1. Germline V lookup: CDR1 WNHNN, CDR2 SYGVQD (reference sequence). The CDR3 is made up of 15 amino acids. The junction had 10 bases not matched to a gene; V was cut back by 5 bases and J by 6 bases. Here the CDR3 DNA reads TGCGCCAGCAGTCCGGGACAGTCTATTCCAAACATTCAGTACTTC. It translates to CASSPGQSIPNIQYF.

In this sample, this clonotype turned up many times. The chain uses TRBV7-6 and TRBJ1-2; 7 nucleotides line up with TRBD1. Germline CDR1 reads SGHVS; CDR2 reads FNYEAQ. This CDR3 contains 14 residues. V shed 4 bases and J 8 bases; nucleotides not matched to a gene: 10. The CDR3 here is CASSSTDRENGYTF. The CDR3 DNA reads as TGTGCCAGCAGCTCGACAGACAGGGAAAACGGCTACACCTTC.

The table lists this clonotype with a few counts. The J gene is TRBJ1-6, the V gene TRBV20-1; D perhaps matches TRBD1 (6 bases). V lost 3 bases, J lost 7 bases, and 16 bases lay in between. From germline, CDR1 is DFQATT and CDR2 SNEGSKA (reference sequence). This CDR3 is 15 amino acids long. CDR3 nucleotide sequence: TGCAGTGCTAGTGACAGGCGCAAAGGAAATTCACCCCTCCACTTT. It is translated as CSASDRRKGNSPLHF.

This clonotype was picked up a small number of times. V and J are TRBV20-1 and TRBJ2-2, with TRBD2 identical over 8 bases. The CDR3 extends over 15 amino acids. The V gene end was trimmed by 5 bases and the J gene end by 0 bases; junction bases not matched to a gene: 5. The germline gives CDR1 DFQATT, CDR2 SNEGSKA (reference sequence). CDR3: CSAAGGDANTGELFF. The CDR3 nucleotides read TGCAGTGCTGCGGGGGGAGACGCGAACACCGGGGAGCTGTTTTTT.

The chain carries TRBV7-2 and TRBJ1-2; 11 nucleotides match TRBD1. The V gene end was trimmed by 5 bases and the J gene end by 8 bases; junction bases not matched to a gene: 10. Germline CDR1 reads SGHTA; CDR2 reads FQGNSA. The CDR3 has 15 amino acids. In DNA form, the CDR3 reads TGTGCCAGCAGCCAGGACAGGGGGCGCGTCGGGGGCTACACCTTC. This encodes CASSQDRGRVGGYTF.

This clonotype has just a few counts. The chain combines TRBV14 with TRBJ1-2, with a possible D match to TRBD1 (6 bases). The germline V gene has CDR1 SGHDN and CDR2 FVKESK. V was clipped by 5 bases and J by 7 bases, with 14 bases between them. The CDR3 consists of 13 residues. CDR3 loop: CASSTRQARGYTF. CDR3 bases: TGTGCCAGCAGCACCCGACAGGCGCGTGGCTACACCTTC. The whole variable domain, remainder taken from reference TRBV14 and TRBJ1-2, is EAGVTQFPSHSVIEKGQTVTLRCDPISGHDNLYWYRRVMGKEIKFLLHFVKESKQDESGMPNNRFLAERTGGTYSTLKVQPAELEDSGVYFCASSTRQARGYTFGSGTRLTVV.

This clonotype was found many times. This chain links TRBV5-6 with TRBJ1-4; no clear D gene. The ends were cut back, 0 bases at V and 7 bases at J, with 13 bases in the middle. The CDR3 runs 15 residues. Germline V gene sequence: CDR1 SGHDT, CDR2 YYEEEE. The CDR3 DNA follows: TGTGCCAGCAGCTTGGGTGTATCACGAGGTGAAAAACTGTTTTTT. It translates to CASSLGVSRGEKLFF.

This clonotype was counted only a few times. V and J are TRBV7-9 and TRBJ2-5, with D maybe TRBD2 (6 bases). Germline-derived CDR1 and CDR2 are SEHNR and FQNEAQ (reference sequence). CDR3 length: 13 residues. Trimming stripped 5 bases from V and 4 bases from J, with 11 bases between. The chain's CDR3 is CASSAGSGETQYF. CDR3 nucleotides: TGTGCCAGCAGCGCGGGAAGTGGAGAGACCCAGTACTTC.

This clonotype was seen more than once but under ten times. This CDR3 is CAWRNLNEQFF. The CDR3 DNA follows: TGTGCCTGGAGGAACCTCAATGAGCAGTTCTTC. The chain is built from TRBV30 and TRBJ2-1; D unresolved. Trimming pared 3 bases from V and 6 bases from J, leaving 6 bases between. Germline loops: CDR1 GTSNPN, CDR2 SVGIG (reference sequence). The CDR3 is 11 residues long.

For this clonotype: The junction and the germline gene differ at one end; a read error may be behind it. This chain uses TRBV4-3 with TRBJ2-7; the D gene is possibly TRBD1 (8 bases). This CDR3 comprises 15 residues. Per germline, CDR1 LGHNA and CDR2 YSLEER. Written as DNA, the CDR3 is TGCGCCAGCAGCCCCCTCTGGCAGGGGGCGGGAGAGCTGTACTTC. It encodes CASSPLWQGAGELYF.

This clonotype was counted ten times or more. The chain employs TRBV7-2 and TRBJ2-5; D is possibly TRBD2 (7 bases). The CDR3 loop spans 14 amino acids. The germline V and J ends were trimmed by 5 bases and 1 base, with 11 bases remaining between them. From germline, CDR1 is SGHTA and CDR2 FQGNSA. CDR3 DNA sequence: TGTGCCAGCAGCGCCGCGGGGGCCCAAGAGACCCAGTACTTC. Protein product: CASSAAGAQETQYF.

This clonotype was detected only a few times. V gene TRBV24-1 combines with J gene TRBJ2-1; D is unclear. Between the trimmed V and J ends, which lost 4 bases and 9 bases, there was a span of 18 bases. The CDR3 has 15 residues. Per germline, CDR1 KGHDR and CDR2 SFDVKD. In nucleotides, the CDR3 is TGTGCCACCAGTGACCGGTGGGTCCTAGGTGGTGAGCAGTTCTTC. This translates into CATSDRWVLGGEQFF.

The chain combines TRBV15 with TRBJ2-3; no reliable D call. The ends were cut back, 0 bases at V and 1 base at J, with 8 bases in the middle. The CDR3 length is 15 residues. CDR1 and CDR2 (germline): LNHNV, YYDKDF (reference sequence). CDR3 region: CATSREQVGTDTQYF. The CDR3, as DNA: TGTGCCACCAGCAGAGAGCAGGTTGGCACAGATACGCAGTATTTT.

Ten or more counts support this clonotype. The chain uses TRBV6-1 and TRBJ2-3; D is possibly TRBD1 (7 bases). V dropped 6 bases and J dropped 2 bases, with 15 bases sitting between them. CDR1 is MNHNS and CDR2 is SASEGT in the germline V gene. The CDR3 runs to 15 residues. This chain's CDR3 is CASRGGTAHTDTQYF. In DNA form, the CDR3 reads TGTGCCAGCAGGGGCGGGACAGCTCACACAGATACGCAGTATTTT.

This clonotype appeared many times. This chain uses TRBV7-2 with TRBJ1-5; the D is unclear. Germline assignment: CDR1 SGHTA and CDR2 FQGNSA. V lost 1 base, J lost 0 bases, and 10 bases lay in between. The CDR3 is 16 residues long. In DNA form, the CDR3 reads TGTGCCAGCAGCTTAGGAGCAGGCAATAGCAATCAGCCCCAGCATTTT. Its translation: CASSLGAGNSNQPQHF. The full variable domain, in which reference TRBV7-2 and TRBJ1-5 provide the parts outside the CDR3, is GAGVSQSPSNKVTEKGKDVELRCDPISGHTALYWYRQSLGQGLEFLIYFQGNSAPDKSGLPSDRFSAERTGGSVSTLTIQRTQQEDSAVYLCASSLGAGNSNQPQHFGDGTRLSIL.

The rearrangement links TRBV6-2 or TRBV6-3 to TRBJ1-1; possibly TRBD1 for D (5 bases). This CDR3 is built from 15 residues. The V end lost 7 bases, the J end lost 4 bases, and 19 bases lay between the germline ends. CDR1 is MNHEY, CDR2 SVGEGT, per germline. The CDR3 DNA reads TGTGCCAGCACCAGGCGTGGGGGGGTAGGCACTGAAGCTTTCTTT. Protein product: CASTRRGGVGTEAFF.

This clonotype was found many times. The gene calls are TRBV9 and TRBJ2-1, with a weak D call TRBD2 (6 bases). The germline gives CDR1 SGDLS, CDR2 YYNGEE. CDR3 length: 13 residues. V was cut by 2 bases and J by 6 bases, with 9 bases left in between. The CDR3 here is CASSVIGSNEQFF. CDR3 DNA sequence: TGTGCCAGCAGCGTTATCGGGAGCAATGAGCAGTTCTTC.

The chain has TRBV5-1 and TRBJ2-5; 7 nucleotides match TRBD1. The V and J ends lost 0 bases and 5 bases, in that order; junction bases with no gene match: 7. Per germline, CDR1 SGHRS and CDR2 YFSETQ. The CDR3 has 15 residues. The CDR3, as DNA: TGCGCCAGCAGCTTGGTGTCCGGGACAGCCGAGACCCAGTACTTC. It encodes CASSLVSGTAETQYF.

The chain is built from TRBV4-2 and TRBJ2-3; 9 nucleotides agree with TRBD1. There are 14 residues in the CDR3. Germline CDR1 is LGHNA and CDR2 is YNFKEQ. Trimming took 0 bases from V and 9 from J; bases not matched to a gene: 4. As DNA, the CDR3 is TGTGCCAGCAGCCAAGATCAAGGGACAGGGACGCAGTATTTT. Its translation is CASSQDQGTGTQYF.

This clonotype showed up many times. The chain joins TRBV7-9 to TRBJ2-5; 8 nucleotides line up with TRBD2. The CDR3 is 15 amino acids. With V trimmed by 4 bases and J by 2 bases, 6 bases remained unmatched. Germline V gives CDR1 SEHNR, CDR2 FQNEAQ (reference sequence). The CDR3 coding sequence is TGTGCCAGCAGCTGGACGGGGGGGGGACAAGAGACCCAGTACTTC. Translated, it gives CASSWTGGGQETQYF. The full variable domain, in which reference TRBV7-9 and TRBJ2-5 provide the parts outside the CDR3, is DTGVSQNPRHKITKRGQNVTFRCDPISEHNRLYWYRQTLGQGPEFLTYFQNEAQLEKSRLLSDRFSAERPKGSFSTLEIQRTEQGDSAMYLCASSWTGGGQETQYFGPGTRLLVL.

The sample holds a few counts of this clonotype. The chain carries TRBV27 and TRBJ2-3; D gene ambiguous. Germline-derived CDR1 and CDR2 are MNHEY and SMNVEV (reference sequence). V was clipped by 5 bases and J by 2 bases, with 14 bases between them. The CDR3 contains 15 residues. The CDR3 DNA follows: TGTGCCAGCAGTCCGTTCCTCACCCCCACAGATACGCAGTATTTT. Its translation: CASSPFLTPTDTQYF.